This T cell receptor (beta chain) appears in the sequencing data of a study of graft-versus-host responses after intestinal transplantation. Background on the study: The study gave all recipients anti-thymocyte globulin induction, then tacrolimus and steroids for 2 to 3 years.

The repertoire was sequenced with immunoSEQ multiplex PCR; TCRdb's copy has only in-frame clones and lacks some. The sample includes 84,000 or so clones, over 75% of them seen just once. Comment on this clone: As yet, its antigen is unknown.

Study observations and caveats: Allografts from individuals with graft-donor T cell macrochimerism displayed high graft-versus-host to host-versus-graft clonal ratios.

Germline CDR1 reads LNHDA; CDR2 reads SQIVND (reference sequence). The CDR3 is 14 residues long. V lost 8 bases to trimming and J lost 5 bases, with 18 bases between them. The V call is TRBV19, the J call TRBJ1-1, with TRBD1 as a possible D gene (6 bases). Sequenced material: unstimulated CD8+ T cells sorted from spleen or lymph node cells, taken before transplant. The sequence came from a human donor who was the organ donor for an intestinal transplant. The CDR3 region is CASGGGPGETEAFF. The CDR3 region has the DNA TGTGCCAGTGGGGGGGGGCCAGGGGAAACTGAAGCTTTCTTT.